Below, 17 T cell receptor beta chains from the same sample are listed, as sequenced in a study of cytomegalovirus exposure and HLA in healthy donors. PCR involved 60 Vbeta and 13 Jbeta primers. Some clones are missing from TCRdb's copy, which holds only in-frame ones; the method was immunoSEQ multiplex PCR. The data hold some 120,000 clones, with over 65% observed a single time. The specimen sequenced was PBMCs. These receptor sequences come from a female donor in good health and CMV-seronegative.

This clone showed up just a few times. The chain employs TRBV7-6 and TRBJ1-5; D is undetermined. Germline values: CDR1 SGHVS, CDR2 FNYEAQ. The CDR3 length is 13 residues. Trimming cost V 5 bases and J 0 bases, with 5 bases left between them. The CDR3 region has the DNA TGTGCCAGCAGCCCTTATAGCAATCAGCCCCAGCATTTT. Protein product: CASSPYSNQPQHF.

The gene calls are TRBV16 and TRBJ1-6; D remains ambiguous. This CDR3 region has 17 residues. The germline V gene has CDR1 KGHSY and CDR2 FQNENV. Trimming took off 1 base at V and 6 bases at J, with 16 bases between the two ends. The CDR3 is CASSQFVTQRGNSPLHF. CDR3 sequence (DNA): TGTGCCAGCAGCCAATTCGTAACGCAACGAGGTAATTCACCCCTCCACTTT.

The V and J genes are TRBV7-9 and TRBJ2-7, with TRBD1 matching over 8 bases. With 5 bases clipped from V and 2 bases from J, the junction kept 8 bases outside the gene matches. Per the germline V gene, CDR1 is SEHNR and CDR2 is FQNEAQ (reference sequence). The CDR3 is 15 residues long. The CDR3 DNA sequence: TGTGCCAGCAGCGACAGGGACAGGAAACCCTACGAGCAGTACTTC. Protein: CASSDRDRKPYEQYF.

The chain is built from TRBV28 and TRBJ2-5, with 7 bases identical to TRBD2. V was pared by 7 bases and J by 5 bases, with 10 bases of the junction left unmatched. The CDR3 runs to 14 residues. Germline values: CDR1 MDHEN, CDR2 SYDVKM. Here the CDR3 DNA reads TGTGCCAGCATTCCGACGGGGGGTGGGGAGACCCAGTACTTC. It is translated as CASIPTGGGETQYF.

V gene TRBV11-2 combines with J gene TRBJ2-7; a weak D match, TRBD1 (5 bases). There are 15 residues in the CDR3. Trimming cost V 2 bases and J 0 bases, with 11 bases left between them. Germline V CDR1 and CDR2: SGHAT, FQNNGV. The CDR3 DNA sequence: TGTGCCAGCAGCTTAACGGACATCAGCTCCTACGAGCAGTACTTC. Translating it yields CASSLTDISSYEQYF. The whole variable domain, remainder taken from reference TRBV11-2 and TRBJ2-7, is EAGVAQSPRYKIIEKRQSVAFWCNPISGHATLYWYQQILGQGPKLLIQFQNNGVVDDSQLPKDRFSAERLKGVDSTLKIQPAKLEDSAVYLCASSLTDISSYEQYFGPGTRLTVT.

The chain is built from TRBV7-6 and TRBJ1-1, with D hard to call. This CDR3 region has 14 residues. Trimming pared 6 bases from V and 4 bases from J, leaving 15 bases between. CDR1 and CDR2 (germline): SGHVS, FNYEAQ. CDR3 protein: CASSKGVSGTEAFF. Written as DNA, the CDR3 is TGTGCCAGCAGTAAAGGAGTGTCGGGCACTGAAGCTTTCTTT.

The chain carries TRBV30 and TRBJ1-6; D is ambiguous. Trimming took off 1 base at V and 4 bases at J, with 5 bases between the two ends. CDR1 GTSNPN and CDR2 SVGIG come from the germline V gene (reference sequence). The CDR3 is made up of 13 amino acids. The CDR3 sequence is CAWSAGYNSPLHF. The CDR3 bases are TGTGCCTGGAGTGCGGGATATAATTCACCCCTCCACTTT.

V is TRBV6-1 and J is TRBJ2-5; 7 bases map to TRBD2. The CDR3 runs 15 residues. The V and J ends lost 4 bases and 3 bases, in that order; junction bases with no gene match: 8. Looked up from germline, CDR1 is MNHNS and CDR2 is SASEGT. Written as DNA, the CDR3 is TGTGCCAGCAGTGTAATCGGGGGAGGGGAAGAGACCCAGTACTTC. Translation gives CASSVIGGGEETQYF.

The chain uses TRBV13 and TRBJ1-1, with 9 bases matching TRBD1. The length of the CDR3 is 17 residues. Germline-derived CDR1 and CDR2 are PRHDT and FYEKMQ (reference sequence). J gave up 1 base and V 4 bases, and 10 bases lay outside the gene matches. The CDR3, as DNA: TGTGCCAGCAGCTATAGCACAGGGGGCCTGGGGAACACTGAAGCTTTCTTT. This sequence encodes CASSYSTGGLGNTEAFF.

V and J are TRBV7-6 and TRBJ1-3; 7 bases map to TRBD1. In germline, CDR1 is SGHVS, CDR2 FNYEAQ. With 4 bases clipped from V and 4 bases from J, the junction kept 4 bases outside the gene matches. The CDR3 covers 14 residues. The CDR3 protein is CASSSTGLGNTIYF. Here the CDR3 DNA reads TGTGCCAGCAGCTCGACAGGGCTCGGAAACACCATATATTTT.

The gene calls are TRBV29-1 and TRBJ1-3; D uncertain. Germline CDR1 SQVTM, CDR2 ANQGSEA. The V end lost 4 bases, the J end lost 0 bases, and 10 bases lay between the germline ends. This CDR3 is 14 amino acids long. CDR3 DNA sequence: TGCAGCGTTGTCACGGGGAGCTCTGGAAACACCATATATTTT. This sequence encodes CSVVTGSSGNTIYF.

The chain carries TRBV10-3 and TRBJ1-2; a weak D match, TRBD1 (5 bases). CDR3 length: 13 amino acids. Trimming stripped 3 bases from V and 6 bases from J, with 11 bases between. Germline CDR1 and CDR2: ENHRY and SYGVKD. CDR3 residues: CAISEGGDHGYTF. CDR3 nucleotide sequence: TGTGCCATCAGTGAAGGAGGGGACCATGGCTACACCTTC.

The gene calls are TRBV4-1 and TRBJ2-5, with TRBD2 as a possible D gene (5 bases). Trimming removed 0 bases at V and 4 bases at J, with 12 bases between. There are 15 residues in the CDR3. Germline CDR1 is MGHRA and CDR2 is YSYEKL. Here the CDR3 DNA reads TGCGCCAGCAGCCAAGAGACTCTAGCCCGAGAGACCCAGTACTTC. Amino acids: CASSQETLARETQYF.

The rearrangement joins TRBV5-1 to TRBJ2-5; tentative D call: TRBD2 (7 bases). Per the germline V gene, CDR1 is SGHRS and CDR2 is YFSETQ. Trimming shortened V by 2 bases and J by 3 bases, and 17 bases separated the two germline ends. This CDR3 is 16 amino acids long. The DNA of the CDR3 is TGCGCCAGCAGCTTCGGGACGGGGGGCCGAGAAGAGACCCAGTACTTC. It yields the protein CASSFGTGGREETQYF.

The V and J genes are TRBV14 and TRBJ1-1; no clear D gene. Germline V gene lookup returns CDR1 SGHDN and CDR2 FVKESK. V lost 5 bases and J 0 bases, leaving 10 bases between the germline ends. The CDR3 covers 14 residues. For the CDR3, the DNA is TGTGCCAGCAGCACCCCGGGATTGAACACTGAAGCTTTCTTT. Amino acids: CASSTPGLNTEAFF.

This clone was seen once. This chain links TRBV6-6 with TRBJ2-1; TRBD2 aligns across 12 bases. This CDR3 comprises 15 residues. Germline CDR1 and CDR2: MNHNY and SVGAGI (reference sequence). Trimming at V came to 5 bases and at J to 13 bases, leaving 12 bases not matched to a gene. CDR3 sequence: CASSATGTSGPNQFF. The CDR3 coding sequence is TGTGCCAGCAGTGCAACCGGGACTAGCGGGCCCAACCAGTTCTTC.

This chain links TRBV13 with TRBJ1-1; no firm D call. This CDR3 region has 14 residues. With 2 bases removed from V and 1 base from J, the gap between germline ends came to 8 bases. Germline-derived CDR1 and CDR2 are PRHDT and FYEKMQ (reference sequence). The CDR3 nucleotides are TGTGCCAGCAGCTTAAAGACACCGAACACTGAAGCTTTCTTT. Translated: CASSLKTPNTEAFF.